This T cell receptor (beta chain) comes out of a study of vaccination and CD4 T cells after COVID-19. Study details: Median time from second vaccine dose to sampling was around 72 days (14 to 241). Stimulation of the cells used overlapping spike peptide pools from SARS-CoV-2 and from the common cold coronaviruses HCoV-NL63, HCoV-OC43 and HCoV-229E.

In the case of this clonotype: Its specificity is unknown.

The treatment here: roughly 10-day PBMC culture with coronavirus spike peptide pools or control peptides (ViraFEST assay). Sequencing of cultured CD4+ T cell DNA used the Oncomine TCR Beta short-read assay. TCRdb re-derived calls from the PCR reads in MiXCR, one entry per CDR3 protein. The sample records 8,100 or so distinct CDR3 sequences, around 50% being singletons. The TCR comes from a human donor who had recovered from COVID-19. Sequencing was carried out using CD4+ T cells from blood, cultured in vitro.

CDR3 bases: TGTGCCAGCTCCTCAGGCAGGGGAGGGCTAAATGAAAAACTGTTTTTT. This translates into CASSSGRGGLNEKLFF. This chain connects TRBV27 to TRBJ1-4; D might be TRBD1 (6 bases). The CDR3 consists of 16 residues. CDR1 is MNHEY and CDR2 is SMNVEV in the germline V gene (reference sequence). V shed 8 bases and J shed 5 bases, with 21 bases lying between them. The variable domain in full, completed from reference TRBV27 and TRBJ1-4, reads EAQVTQNPRYLITVTGKKLTVTCSQNMNHEYMSWYRQDPGLGLRQIYYSMNVEVTDKGDVPEGYKVSRKEKRNFPLILESPSPNQTSLYFCASSSGRGGLNEKLFFGSGTQLSVL.